One and the same sample provided the 15 T cell receptor beta chains below, sequenced in a study of blood T cell repertoires in COVID-19. Profiled with immunoSEQ multiplex PCR; TCRdb holds only in-frame clones, not every one. The sample records a few hundred thousand clones, around 87% being singletons. Sequencing was carried out using PBMCs or T cells enriched from blood (not recorded which). These receptors all come from a man aged 30 to 39 who had recovered from COVID-19.

This chain connects TRBV27 to TRBJ2-1; weak D call: TRBD1 (5 bases). With 6 bases removed from V and 4 bases from J, the gap between germline ends came to 16 bases. CDR1 is MNHEY, CDR2 SMNVEV, per germline (reference sequence). CDR3 length equals 15 residues. The CDR3 sequence: CASSPQVYGYNEQFF. The CDR3 DNA reads as TGTGCCAGCAGCCCACAGGTCTACGGATACAATGAGCAGTTCTTC.

The chain couples TRBV4-2 to TRBJ1-6, with 7 positions matching TRBD1. This CDR3 is built from 18 residues. Germline CDR1 and CDR2: LGHNA and YNFKEQ. V was clipped by 4 bases and J by 5 bases; unmatched bases: 14. The CDR3 DNA is TGTGCCAGCAGCCTCGAGGACCTAGGACAGGCAGATAATTCACCCCTCCACTTT. Protein sequence: CASSLEDLGQADNSPLHF.

This chain joins TRBV25-1 and TRBJ1-2; D remains unclear. The ends were cut back, 3 bases at V and 4 bases at J, with 9 bases in the middle. The CDR3 totals 13 residues. The germline CDR1 and CDR2 sequences are MGHDK and SYGVNS. The CDR3 coding sequence is TGTGCCAGCAGTGATAGACTAGGCTATGGCTACACCTTC. Translating it yields CASSDRLGYGYTF.

The chain couples TRBV19 to TRBJ2-2; 10 bases map to TRBD2. Losses at the gene ends were 5 bases for V and 1 base for J; bases not matched to a gene: 13. Germline assignment: CDR1 LNHDA and CDR2 SQIVND (reference sequence). The CDR3 is made up of 19 amino acids. As DNA, the CDR3 is TGTGCCAGTAGTGGGACGGTGCTAGCGGGGGATGAGAACACCGGGGAGCTGTTTTTT. It encodes CASSGTVLAGDENTGELFF. Using reference TRBV19 and TRBJ2-2 for the parts outside the CDR3, the full variable domain is DGGITQSPKYLFRKEGQNVTLSCEQNLNHDAMYWYRQDPGQGLRLIYYSQIVNDFQKGDIAEGYSVSREKKESFPLTVTSAQKNPTAFYLCASSGTVLAGDENTGELFFGEGSRLTVL.

In this sample, this clone turned up once. The CDR3 is CASSKRESYGYTF. CDR3 sequence (DNA): TGTGCCAGCAGCAAACGGGAGTCCTATGGCTACACCTTC. J is TRBJ1-2 and V is TRBV7-9; unclear D gene. V lost 5 bases to trimming and J lost 4 bases, with 11 bases between them. The germline V gene encodes CDR1 SEHNR and CDR2 FQNEAQ (reference sequence). The length of the CDR3 is 13 residues.

This chain uses TRBV3-1 (or the pseudogene TRBV3-2) with TRBJ2-3, with a possible D match to TRBD2 (5 bases). Trimming took off 0 bases at V and 0 bases at J, with 10 bases between the two ends. The germline gives CDR1 LGHDT, CDR2 YNNKEL (reference sequence). The CDR3 sequence is 16 residues long. CDR3 in amino acids: CASSQEEEGSTDTQYF. The DNA of the CDR3 is TGTGCCAGCAGCCAAGAAGAAGAGGGAAGCACAGATACGCAGTATTTT.

The table lists this clone with a count of one. This chain links TRBV7-6 with TRBJ1-5, with 8 bases identical to TRBD1. V shed 5 bases, J shed 6 bases, and the junction held 6 bases outside the gene matches. The CDR3 has 14 residues. Germline CDR1 reads SGHVS; CDR2 reads FNYEAQ. This CDR3 reads CASSTGTGLQPQHF. The CDR3, as DNA: TGTGCCAGCAGCACCGGGACAGGTCTTCAGCCCCAGCATTTT.

The V and J genes are TRBV7-6 and TRBJ2-1, with 8 bases identical to TRBD2. The CDR3 is made up of 15 amino acids. CDR1 and CDR2 (germline): SGHVS, FNYEAQ. The trim removed 4 bases at V and 1 base at J, leaving 3 bases unmatched. Here the CDR3 DNA reads TGTGCCAGCAGCTCCCGGGAGGGATCCTACAATGAGCAGTTCTTC. Amino acid sequence: CASSSREGSYNEQFF.

The V gene is TRBV11-1, the J gene TRBJ1-1, with D possibly matching TRBD1 (6 bases). This CDR3 comprises 13 residues. Germline lookup yields CDR1 SGHAT and CDR2 FQDESV (reference sequence). Trimming left V 1 base short and J 6 bases short, with 9 bases between. The CDR3 nucleotides are TGTGCCAGCAGCTTAGGGTGGACAGCTGAAGCTTTCTTT. This codes for CASSLGWTAEAFF. The whole variable domain, remainder taken from reference TRBV11-1 and TRBJ1-1, is EAEVAQSPRYKITEKSQAVAFWCDPISGHATLYWYRQILGQGPELLVQFQDESVVDDSQLPKDRFSAERLKGVDSTLKIQPAELGDSAMYLCASSLGWTAEAFFGQGTRLTVV.

This chain connects TRBV18 to TRBJ2-5; the D is unclear. Between the trimmed V and J ends, which lost 3 bases and 5 bases, there was a span of 7 bases. CDR1 is KGHSH, CDR2 LQKENI, per germline. This CDR3 contains 12 residues. This chain's CDR3 is CASSPYSETQYF. The CDR3 DNA reads TGTGCCAGCTCACCCTATAGTGAGACCCAGTACTTC.

V and J are TRBV10-1 and TRBJ1-2; D not certain. Germline assignment: CDR1 WNHNN and CDR2 SYGVQD (reference sequence). CDR3 length: 11 amino acids. V lost 4 bases and J 5 bases, leaving 5 bases between the germline ends. The CDR3 loop reads CASSGSYGYTF. In DNA form, the CDR3 reads TGCGCCAGCAGTGGGAGTTATGGCTACACCTTC.

The DNA of the CDR3 is TGTGCCAGCCTCGCGGGACTAGAAACTCGAGGGACAGATACGCAGTATTTT. Translated: CASLAGLETRGTDTQYF. The chain is built from TRBV3-1 (or the pseudogene TRBV3-2) and TRBJ2-3; 8 nucleotides align to TRBD2. With 8 bases clipped from V and 3 bases from J, the junction kept 16 bases outside the gene matches. The CDR3 is 17 residues long. The V gene's germline CDR1 is LGHDT and CDR2 YNNKEL (reference sequence).

The chain couples TRBV3-1 (or the pseudogene TRBV3-2) to TRBJ2-3; 8 bases map to TRBD2. Looked up from germline, CDR1 is LGHDT and CDR2 is YNNKEL (reference sequence). With V trimmed by 4 bases and J by 6 bases, 3 bases remained unmatched. CDR3 length equals 13 residues. The CDR3 nucleotides are TGTGCCAGCAGCCCGCCGGGGGGGGATACGCAGTATTTT. It translates to CASSPPGGDTQYF.

This sequence joins TRBV5-4 and TRBJ1-5, with 7 positions matching TRBD1. Germline CDR1 and CDR2: SGHNT and YYREEE (reference sequence). This CDR3 spans 14 amino acids. The trim removed 0 bases at V and 5 bases at J, leaving 2 bases unmatched. The DNA for the CDR3 is TGTGCCAGCAGCTTGGTAGGACAGGATCAGCCCCAGCATTTT. This gives the protein CASSLVGQDQPQHF.

The V call is TRBV6-1, the J call TRBJ2-2, with 9 bases fitting TRBD2. V lost 5 bases and J lost 6; bases outside the gene matches: 7. The V gene's germline CDR1 is MNHNS and CDR2 SASEGT. The CDR3 has 15 amino acids. The CDR3 loop reads CASSNSGSSSGELFF. CDR3 coding DNA: TGTGCCAGCAGTAATAGCGGGAGCTCTTCCGGGGAGCTGTTTTTT.